Following are 16 T cell receptor beta chains from one sample sequenced in a study of long-term antiretroviral therapy in people with HIV. Survey-level resolution applied to immunoSEQ assay v3.0. Sequenced by immunoSEQ multiplex PCR; TCRdb stores in-frame clones only, minus some. The sample has 25,000 to 35,000 clones; about 82% are singletons. Sequenced material: unsorted PBMCs, taken 0.8 years after starting antiretroviral therapy. Receptor source: a woman between 25 and 40 years old with HIV.

V and J are TRBV7-2 and TRBJ2-1, with D possibly matching TRBD1 (6 bases). The germline gives CDR1 SGHTA, CDR2 FQGNSA. This CDR3 is 15 amino acids long. The V end was cut by 1 base, the J end by 5 bases, with 12 bases between. The CDR3 DNA follows: TGTGCCAGCAGCTTAGGCCCCCAGGGGAACAATGAGCAGTTCTTC. It codes for CASSLGPQGNNEQFF. The full variable domain, in which reference TRBV7-2 and TRBJ2-1 provide the parts outside the CDR3, is GAGVSQSPSNKVTEKGKDVELRCDPISGHTALYWYRQSLGQGLEFLIYFQGNSAPDKSGLPSDRFSAERTGGSVSTLTIQRTQQEDSAVYLCASSLGPQGNNEQFFGPGTRLTVL.

This clone has just one count. CDR3 sequence (DNA): TGTGCCAGCCACCTCCTATTTGGAAACACCATATATTTT. It is translated as CASHLLFGNTIYF. This chain uses TRBV6-1 with TRBJ1-3; D ambiguous. This CDR3 has 13 amino acids. Germline CDR1 is MNHNS and CDR2 is SASEGT. With 8 bases removed from V and 3 bases from J, the gap between germline ends came to 11 bases.

V and J are TRBV18 and TRBJ1-3, with D unresolved. The germline V gene encodes CDR1 KGHSH and CDR2 LQKENI. V gave up 3 bases and J gave up 0 bases, with 9 bases separating them. The CDR3 length is 15 residues. The CDR3 nucleotides read TGTGCCAGCTCACCCGAAGAGGTCTCTGGAAACACCATATATTTT. Translation: CASSPEEVSGNTIYF.

The gene calls are TRBV2 and TRBJ1-5, with 8 bases aligning to TRBD1. The germline V gene has CDR1 SNHLY and CDR2 FYNNEI. The CDR3 spans 17 residues. The trim removed 4 bases at V and 0 bases at J, leaving 8 bases unmatched. The CDR3 bases are TGTGCCAGCAGTGTGACAGGGGACCTGGATAGCAATCAGCCCCAGCATTTT. It translates to CASSVTGDLDSNQPQHF.

The V call is TRBV10-3, the J call TRBJ2-3, with a tentative D call TRBD2 (5 bases). Germline CDR1 ENHRY, CDR2 SYGVKD. The CDR3 totals 11 residues. V dropped 8 bases and J dropped 6 bases, with 9 bases sitting between them. Here the CDR3 DNA reads TGTGCCATCGCACGAGGGGATACGCAGTATTTT. Amino acids: CAIARGDTQYF.

CDR3 nucleotide sequence: TGTGCCTGGACAGGGGCCGAGACCCAGTACTTC. Its protein product is CAWTGAETQYF. The chain joins TRBV30 to TRBJ2-5, with D tentatively TRBD1 (6 bases). The CDR3 has 11 residues. The V end lost 4 bases, the J end lost 5 bases, and 8 bases lay between the germline ends. CDR1 is GTSNPN, CDR2 SVGIG, per germline (reference sequence).

The chain joins TRBV4-1 to TRBJ2-3, with 10 bases lining up with TRBD2. The CDR3 is 15 amino acids. V gave up 0 bases and J gave up 6 bases; unmatched junction bases: 3. The germline V gene has CDR1 MGHRA and CDR2 YSYEKL. CDR3 sequence (DNA): TGCGCCAGCAGCCAAGATTCAGCGGGGGGGGATACGCAGTATTTT. Protein: CASSQDSAGGDTQYF.

The V call is TRBV5-1, the J call TRBJ1-2; tentatively, D is TRBD1 (6 bases). Trimming took 1 base from V and 6 from J, leaving 22 bases between them. CDR1 is SGHRS and CDR2 is YFSETQ in the germline V gene. CDR3 length equals 17 residues. Here the CDR3 reads CASSLFGTPMDVNGYTF. CDR3 sequence (DNA): TGCGCCAGCAGCTTGTTCGGGACACCCATGGACGTTAATGGCTACACCTTC.

The CDR3 sequence is CASSEVFSGGVGGETQYF. As DNA, the CDR3 is TGTGCCAGCAGTGAAGTGTTTAGCGGGGGGGTGGGAGGAGAGACCCAGTACTTC. This sequence joins TRBV6-1 and TRBJ2-5; 11 positions match TRBD2. Germline CDR1 and CDR2: MNHNS and SASEGT. V lost 1 base and J lost 4; bases outside the gene matches: 11. CDR3 length: 18 amino acids.

Only a few counts were recorded for this clone. The CDR3 spells CAWSVGTDNSPLHF. CDR3 DNA sequence: TGTGCCTGGAGTGTCGGGACGGATAATTCACCCCTCCACTTT. This chain uses TRBV30 with TRBJ1-6; weak D call: TRBD1 (5 bases). Germline V gene data show CDR1 as GTSNPN and CDR2 as SVGIG (reference sequence). V was pared by 0 bases and J by 5 bases, with 8 bases between. The CDR3 is made up of 14 amino acids. Full variable domain (missing parts from reference TRBV30 and TRBJ1-6): SQTIHQWPATLVQPVGSPLSLECTVEGTSNPNLYWYRQAAGRGLQLLFYSVGIGQISSEVPQNLSASRPQDRQFILSSKKLLLSDSGFYLCAWSVGTDNSPLHFGNGTRLTVT.

The rearrangement links TRBV4-1 to TRBJ1-6; unclear D gene. The V gene's germline CDR1 is MGHRA and CDR2 YSYEKL. The CDR3 runs to 17 residues. Trimming shortened V by 0 bases and J by 0 bases, and 9 bases separated the two germline ends. DNA for the CDR3: TGCGCCAGCAGCCAAGATCAGGCAAGCTCCTATAATTCACCCCTCCACTTT. Its translation: CASSQDQASSYNSPLHF.

This clone has only one observation. The chain recombines TRBV5-5 with TRBJ1-2, with D perhaps matching TRBD1 (6 bases). CDR1 SGHKS and CDR2 YYEKEE come from the germline V gene (reference sequence). The CDR3 runs 12 residues. With 2 bases removed from V and 7 bases from J, the gap between germline ends came to 9 bases. The CDR3 reads CASSLQGSGYTF. CDR3 sequence (DNA): TGTGCCAGCAGCTTACAGGGAAGTGGCTACACCTTC.

For the CDR3, the DNA is TGTGCCAGCTACTTGAACGGGTTGGACAGGGATCTCGTCTATGGCTACACCTTC. Encoded protein: CASYLNGLDRDLVYGYTF. The J gene is TRBJ1-2, the V gene TRBV5-6, with 8 bases fitting TRBD1. The CDR3 runs 18 residues. The junction had 21 bases not matched to a gene; V was cut back by 7 bases and J by 4 bases. CDR1 SGHDT and CDR2 YYEEEE come from the germline V gene.

The rearrangement joins TRBV14 to TRBJ2-3; D may be TRBD1 (6 bases). The V and J ends lost 4 bases and 2 bases respectively, with 13 bases between them. This CDR3 has 15 amino acids. Germline V CDR1 and CDR2: SGHDN, FVKESK. The DNA for the CDR3 is TGTGCCAGCAGCCGAGGGGACAAGAACACAGATACGCAGTATTTT. It translates to CASSRGDKNTDTQYF. Together with reference TRBV14 and TRBJ2-3, the CDR3 gives the full variable domain: EAGVTQFPSHSVIEKGQTVTLRCDPISGHDNLYWYRRVMGKEIKFLLHFVKESKQDESGMPNNRFLAERTGGTYSTLKVQPAELEDSGVYFCASSRGDKNTDTQYFGPGTRLTVL.

V usage is TRBV11-2 and J usage is TRBJ1-1; D gene ambiguous. V was shortened by 5 bases and J by 2 bases, with 12 bases between the two germline ends. CDR1 and CDR2 from the germline V gene are SGHAT and FQNNGV. CDR3 length: 14 amino acids. The CDR3 sequence is CASSPEGANTEAFF. DNA for the CDR3: TGTGCCAGCAGCCCAGAGGGAGCCAACACTGAAGCTTTCTTT. Variable domain in full (rest from reference TRBV11-2 and TRBJ1-1): EAGVAQSPRYKIIEKRQSVAFWCNPISGHATLYWYQQILGQGPKLLIQFQNNGVVDDSQLPKDRFSAERLKGVDSTLKIQPAKLEDSAVYLCASSPEGANTEAFFGQGTRLTVV.

J is TRBJ1-2 and V is TRBV2; 10 nucleotides align to TRBD1. The germline V gene has CDR1 SNHLY and CDR2 FYNNEI. V trimming: 3 bases; J trimming: 2 bases; junction bases outside the gene matches: 0. The CDR3 loop spans 14 amino acids. CDR3 region: CASSEDRGNYGYTF. In DNA form, the CDR3 reads TGTGCCAGCAGTGAGGACAGGGGGAACTATGGCTACACCTTC.